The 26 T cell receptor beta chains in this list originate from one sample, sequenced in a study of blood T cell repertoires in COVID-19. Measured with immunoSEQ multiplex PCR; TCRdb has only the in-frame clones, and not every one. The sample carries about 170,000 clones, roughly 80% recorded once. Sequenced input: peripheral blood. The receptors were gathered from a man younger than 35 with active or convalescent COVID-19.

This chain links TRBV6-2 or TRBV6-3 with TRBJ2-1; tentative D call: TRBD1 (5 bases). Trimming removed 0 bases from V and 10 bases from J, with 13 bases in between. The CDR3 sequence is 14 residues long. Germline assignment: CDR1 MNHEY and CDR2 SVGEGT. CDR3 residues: CASSYSTQGREQFF. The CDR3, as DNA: TGTGCCAGCAGTTACTCTACCCAGGGTCGGGAGCAGTTCTTC.

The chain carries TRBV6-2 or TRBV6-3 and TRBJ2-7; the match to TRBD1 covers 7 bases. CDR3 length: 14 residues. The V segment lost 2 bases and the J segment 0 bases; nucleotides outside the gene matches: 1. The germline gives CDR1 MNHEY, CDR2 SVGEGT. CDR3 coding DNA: TGTGCCAGCAGTTACGGGACAGCCTCCTACGAGCAGTACTTC. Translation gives CASSYGTASYEQYF.

CDR3 region: CASRKLTSEIYNEQFF. The CDR3 DNA reads as TGTGCCAGCAGAAAACTCACTAGCGAGATCTACAATGAGCAGTTCTTC. The V and J genes are TRBV4-2 and TRBJ2-1; TRBD2 matches at 7 bases. Trimming cost V 6 bases and J 3 bases; bases outside gene matches: 11. Germline V lookup: CDR1 LGHNA, CDR2 YNFKEQ. The CDR3 is made up of 16 amino acids.

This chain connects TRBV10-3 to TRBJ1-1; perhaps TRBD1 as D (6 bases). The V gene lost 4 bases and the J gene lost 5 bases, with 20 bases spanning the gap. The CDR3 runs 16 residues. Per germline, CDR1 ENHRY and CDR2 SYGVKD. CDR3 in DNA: TGTGCCATCAGTGCAAACGACAGGCGGATGGGTACTGAAGCTTTCTTT. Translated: CAISANDRRMGTEAFF.

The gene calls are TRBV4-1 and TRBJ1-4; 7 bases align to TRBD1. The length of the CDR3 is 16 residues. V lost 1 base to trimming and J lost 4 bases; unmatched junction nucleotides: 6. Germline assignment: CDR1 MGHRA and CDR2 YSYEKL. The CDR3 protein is CASSQVLGTVNEKLFF. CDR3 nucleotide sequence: TGCGCCAGCAGCCAAGTCCTCGGGACAGTTAATGAAAAACTGTTTTTT.

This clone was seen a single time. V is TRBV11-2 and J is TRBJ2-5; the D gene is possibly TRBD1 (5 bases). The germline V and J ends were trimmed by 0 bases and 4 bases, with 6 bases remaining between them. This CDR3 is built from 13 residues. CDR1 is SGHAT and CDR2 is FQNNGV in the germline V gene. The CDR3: CASSLDQGETQYF. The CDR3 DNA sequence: TGTGCCAGCAGCTTAGATCAGGGAGAGACCCAGTACTTC.

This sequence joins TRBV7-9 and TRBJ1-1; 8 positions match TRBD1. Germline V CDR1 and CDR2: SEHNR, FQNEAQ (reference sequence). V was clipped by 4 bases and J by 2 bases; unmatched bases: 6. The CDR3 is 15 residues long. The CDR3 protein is CASSSRQGPNTEAFF. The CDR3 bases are TGTGCCAGCAGCTCCCGACAGGGGCCTAACACTGAAGCTTTCTTT.

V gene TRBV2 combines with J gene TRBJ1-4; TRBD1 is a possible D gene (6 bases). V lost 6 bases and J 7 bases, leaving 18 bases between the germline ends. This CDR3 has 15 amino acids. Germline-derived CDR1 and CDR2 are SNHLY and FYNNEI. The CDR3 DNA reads TGTGCCAGCAGAAGGACAGAAGTCAGTGGTGAAAAACTGTTTTTT. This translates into CASRRTEVSGEKLFF.

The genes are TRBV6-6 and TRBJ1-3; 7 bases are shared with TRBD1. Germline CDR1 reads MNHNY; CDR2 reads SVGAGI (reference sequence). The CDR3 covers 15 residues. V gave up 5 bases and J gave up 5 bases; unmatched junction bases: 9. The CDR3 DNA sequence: TGTGCCAGCAGTACCCAGATGACAGGGAGAAACACCATATATTTT. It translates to CASSTQMTGRNTIYF.

This chain's CDR3 is CASSRIRVESDEQYF. The CDR3 DNA reads as TGTGCCAGCAGCCGAATCCGTGTAGAGAGCGACGAGCAGTACTTC. This chain uses TRBV11-1 with TRBJ2-7, with D uncertain. CDR3 size: 15 residues. In germline, CDR1 is SGHAT, CDR2 FQDESV (reference sequence). The V end was cut by 5 bases, the J end by 5 bases, with 19 bases between.

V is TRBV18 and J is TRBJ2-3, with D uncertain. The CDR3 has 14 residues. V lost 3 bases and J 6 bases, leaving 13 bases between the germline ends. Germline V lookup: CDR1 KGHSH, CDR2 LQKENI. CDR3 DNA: TGTGCCAGCTCACCCAACTCGTATGCTGATACGCAGTATTTT. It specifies CASSPNSYADTQYF.

The CDR3, as DNA: TGTGCCAGCAGCCCGCCGGACACATACAATGAGCAGTTCTTC. It codes for CASSPPDTYNEQFF. The chain combines TRBV7-9 with TRBJ2-1; possible D gene TRBD1, 5 bases. Germline CDR1 is SEHNR and CDR2 is FQNEAQ (reference sequence). V lost 5 bases, J lost 4 bases, and 12 bases lay in between. This CDR3 comprises 14 residues. Looking up the rest from reference TRBV7-9 and TRBJ2-1 gives the full variable domain: DTGVSQNPRHKITKRGQNVTFRCDPISEHNRLYWYRQTLGQGPEFLTYFQNEAQLEKSRLLSDRFSAERPKGSFSTLEIQRTEQGDSAMYLCASSPPDTYNEQFFGPGTRLTVL.

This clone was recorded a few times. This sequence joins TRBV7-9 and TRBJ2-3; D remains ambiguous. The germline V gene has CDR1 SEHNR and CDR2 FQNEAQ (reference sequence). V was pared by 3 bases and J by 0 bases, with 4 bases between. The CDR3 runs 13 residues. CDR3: CASSFISTDTQYF. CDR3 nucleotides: TGTGCCAGCAGCTTTATAAGCACAGATACGCAGTATTTT. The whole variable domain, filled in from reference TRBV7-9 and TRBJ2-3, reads DTGVSQNPRHKITKRGQNVTFRCDPISEHNRLYWYRQTLGQGPEFLTYFQNEAQLEKSRLLSDRFSAERPKGSFSTLEIQRTEQGDSAMYLCASSFISTDTQYFGPGTRLTVL.

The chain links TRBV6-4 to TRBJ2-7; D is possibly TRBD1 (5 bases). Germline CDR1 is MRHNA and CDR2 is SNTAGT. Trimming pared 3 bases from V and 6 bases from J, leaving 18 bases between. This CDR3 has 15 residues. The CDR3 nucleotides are TGTGCCAGCAGTGAAACTCCGAGACAGTTCTCCGAGCAGTACTTC. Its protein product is CASSETPRQFSEQYF.

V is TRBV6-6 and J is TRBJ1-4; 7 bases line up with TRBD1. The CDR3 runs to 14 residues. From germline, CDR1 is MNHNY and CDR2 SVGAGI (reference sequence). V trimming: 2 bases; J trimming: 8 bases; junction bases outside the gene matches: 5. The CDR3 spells CASSYEGGQEKLFF. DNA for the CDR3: TGTGCCAGCAGTTACGAGGGGGGACAGGAAAAACTGTTTTTT.

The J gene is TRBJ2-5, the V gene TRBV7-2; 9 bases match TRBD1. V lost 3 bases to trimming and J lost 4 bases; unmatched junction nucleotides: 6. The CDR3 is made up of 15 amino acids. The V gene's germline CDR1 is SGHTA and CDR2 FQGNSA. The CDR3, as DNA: TGTGCCAGCAGCTTTAGGGGACAGGGTCGAGAGACCCAGTACTTC. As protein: CASSFRGQGRETQYF.

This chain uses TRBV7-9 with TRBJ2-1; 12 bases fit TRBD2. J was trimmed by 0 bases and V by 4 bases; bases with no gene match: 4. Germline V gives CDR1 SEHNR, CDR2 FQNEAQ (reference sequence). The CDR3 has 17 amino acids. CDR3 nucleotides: TGTGCCAGCAGCTCCGGACTAGCGGGGAGCTCCTACAATGAGCAGTTCTTC. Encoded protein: CASSSGLAGSSYNEQFF.

The CDR3 region is CASSEDGTSETQYF. CDR3 coding DNA: TGTGCCAGCAGTGAGGACGGGACTAGCGAGACCCAGTACTTC. The chain joins TRBV6-1 to TRBJ2-5; 9 nucleotides agree with TRBD2. The germline V gene has CDR1 MNHNS and CDR2 SASEGT. The CDR3 sequence is 14 residues long. Trimming took 3 bases from V and 5 from J; bases not matched to a gene: 4.

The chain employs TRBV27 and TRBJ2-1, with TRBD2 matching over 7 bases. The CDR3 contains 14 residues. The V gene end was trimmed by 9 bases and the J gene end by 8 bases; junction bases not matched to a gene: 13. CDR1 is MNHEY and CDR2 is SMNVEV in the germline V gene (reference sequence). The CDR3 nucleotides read TGTGCCAGTTCTAGCGGAGCCCTAAGGGATGAGCAGTTCTTC. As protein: CASSSGALRDEQFF.

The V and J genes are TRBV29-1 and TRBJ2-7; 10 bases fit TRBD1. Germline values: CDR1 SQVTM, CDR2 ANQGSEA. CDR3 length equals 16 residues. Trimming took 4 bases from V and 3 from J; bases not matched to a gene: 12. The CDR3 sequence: CSVGDRGQPGYYEQYF. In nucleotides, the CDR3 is TGCAGCGTTGGGGACAGGGGTCAGCCGGGCTACTACGAGCAGTACTTC.

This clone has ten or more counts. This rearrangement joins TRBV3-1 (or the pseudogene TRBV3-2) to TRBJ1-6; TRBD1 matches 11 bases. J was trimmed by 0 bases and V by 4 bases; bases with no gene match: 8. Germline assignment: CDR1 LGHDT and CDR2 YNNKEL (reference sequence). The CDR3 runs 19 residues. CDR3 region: CASSPVGGTGGSYNSPLHF. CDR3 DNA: TGTGCCAGCAGCCCAGTAGGGGGGACAGGGGGCTCCTATAATTCACCCCTCCACTTT.

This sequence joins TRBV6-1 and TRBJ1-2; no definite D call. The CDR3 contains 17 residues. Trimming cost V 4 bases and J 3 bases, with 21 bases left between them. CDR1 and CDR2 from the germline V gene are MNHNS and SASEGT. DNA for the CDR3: TGTGCCAGCAGTGGGAGGAGGCCAGAACCAGCTTACTATGGCTACACCTTC. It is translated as CASSGRRPEPAYYGYTF.

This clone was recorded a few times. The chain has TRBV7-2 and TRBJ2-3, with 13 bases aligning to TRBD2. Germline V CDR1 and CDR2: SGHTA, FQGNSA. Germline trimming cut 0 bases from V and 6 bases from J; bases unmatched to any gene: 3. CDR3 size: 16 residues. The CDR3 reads CASSLAGTSGMDTQYF. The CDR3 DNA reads TGTGCCAGCAGCTTAGCCGGGACTAGCGGGATGGATACGCAGTATTTT. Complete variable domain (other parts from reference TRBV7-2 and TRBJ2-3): GAGVSQSPSNKVTEKGKDVELRCDPISGHTALYWYRQSLGQGLEFLIYFQGNSAPDKSGLPSDRFSAERTGGSVSTLTIQRTQQEDSAVYLCASSLAGTSGMDTQYFGPGTRLTVL.

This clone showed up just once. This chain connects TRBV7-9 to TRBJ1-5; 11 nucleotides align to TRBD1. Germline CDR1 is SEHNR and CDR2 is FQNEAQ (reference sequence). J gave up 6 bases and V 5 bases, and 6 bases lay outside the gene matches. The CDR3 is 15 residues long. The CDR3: CASSPGQGAGQPQHF. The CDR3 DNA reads TGTGCCAGCAGCCCCGGACAGGGGGCGGGTCAGCCCCAGCATTTT.

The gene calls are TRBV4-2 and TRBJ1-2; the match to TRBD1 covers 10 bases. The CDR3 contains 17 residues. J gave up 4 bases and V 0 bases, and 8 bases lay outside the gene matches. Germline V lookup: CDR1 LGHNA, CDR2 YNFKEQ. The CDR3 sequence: CASSQDNGRDRGYGYTF. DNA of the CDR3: TGTGCCAGCAGCCAAGATAATGGCCGGGACAGGGGCTATGGCTACACCTTC.

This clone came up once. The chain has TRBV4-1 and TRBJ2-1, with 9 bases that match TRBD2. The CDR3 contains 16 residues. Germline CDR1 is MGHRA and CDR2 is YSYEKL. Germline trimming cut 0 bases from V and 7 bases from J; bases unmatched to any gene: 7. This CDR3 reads CASSQDRAGGRNEQFF. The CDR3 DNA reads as TGCGCCAGCAGCCAAGATCGGGCGGGAGGGCGTAATGAGCAGTTCTTC.